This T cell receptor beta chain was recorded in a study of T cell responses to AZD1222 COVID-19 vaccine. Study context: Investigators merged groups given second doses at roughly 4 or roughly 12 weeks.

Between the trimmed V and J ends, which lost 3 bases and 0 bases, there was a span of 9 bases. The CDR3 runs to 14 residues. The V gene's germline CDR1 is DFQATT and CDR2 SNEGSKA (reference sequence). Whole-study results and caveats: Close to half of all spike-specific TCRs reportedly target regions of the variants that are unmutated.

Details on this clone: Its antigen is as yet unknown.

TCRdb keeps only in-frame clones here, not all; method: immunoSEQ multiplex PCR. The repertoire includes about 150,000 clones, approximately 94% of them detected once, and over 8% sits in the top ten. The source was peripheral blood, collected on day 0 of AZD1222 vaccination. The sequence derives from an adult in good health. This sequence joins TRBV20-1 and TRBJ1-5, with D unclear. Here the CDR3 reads CSASPSPSNQPQHF. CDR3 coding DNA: TGCAGTGCTAGTCCGTCCCCTAGCAATCAGCCCCAGCATTTT.